This TCR beta chain was captured in a study of cytomegalovirus exposure and HLA in healthy donors. At the level of the study: In a later analysis, it was reported that the approximately 120 validation repertoires had been produced on the same platform as the 500 to 850 repertoires belonging to the first cohort.

Broader study findings: Whilst most TCR sequences proved rare, a subset of public TCRs occurred across many donors. Reported performance of the classifier showed diagnosis of cytomegalovirus status with high specificity and sensitivity.

Points on this clone: Its antigen is undetermined.

Produced via immunoSEQ multiplex PCR; TCRdb's table is partial and in-frame only. The repertoire holds about 280,000 clones, roughly 90% seen once, with approximately 0.88% in the top ten. CDR3 length: 13 amino acids. Trimming cost V 5 bases and J 7 bases, with 11 bases left between them. Looked up from germline, CDR1 is SGHVS and CDR2 is FNYEAQ. The chain is built from TRBV7-6 and TRBJ2-2, with D perhaps matching TRBD1 (5 bases). The clonotype comes from a woman under 30 in good health and CMV-seronegative. Sequenced: PBMCs. The CDR3 spells CASSRGHLGELFF. The CDR3 DNA is TGTGCCAGCAGCCGCGGACACCTCGGGGAGCTGTTTTTT.